This passage covers 32 T cell receptor beta chains from one sample sequenced in a study of identical twins. Via MiXCR, TCRdb re-called the 5' RACE reads, giving one row per CDR3 protein. This table has over 200,000 distinct CDR3 sequences, approximately 9% appearing once. Material: memory (CD45RO+) T cells sorted from blood. The source of these receptors is a young woman in good health.

The rearrangement links TRBV11-3 to TRBJ2-1, with D perhaps matching TRBD1 or TRBD2 (5 bases each). Germline V gives CDR1 SGHNT, CDR2 YENEEA. The CDR3 totals 17 residues. V lost 5 bases and J 2 bases, leaving 19 bases between the germline ends. The chain's CDR3 is CASSHDTWGSTYNEQFF. CDR3 sequence (DNA): TGTGCCAGCAGCCACGATACCTGGGGGAGTACCTACAATGAGCAGTTCTTC.

Only a few counts were recorded for this clonotype. The rearrangement joins TRBV12-3 or TRBV12-4 to TRBJ1-3; perhaps TRBD1 as D (6 bases). There are 13 residues in the CDR3. V lost 2 bases and J 7 bases, leaving 9 bases between the germline ends. The CDR3, as DNA: TGTGCCAGCAGTTTATCCAGGGGCAACACCATATATTTT. Its translation: CASSLSRGNTIYF.

This clonotype was detected ten times or more. The rearrangement uses TRBV20-1 and TRBJ2-7; 13 nucleotides agree with TRBD2. Germline values: CDR1 DFQATT, CDR2 SNEGSKA (reference sequence). This CDR3 region has 15 residues. Trimming at V came to 0 bases and at J to 6 bases, leaving 5 bases not matched to a gene. DNA of the CDR3: TGCAGTGCTAGAGACGGACTAGCGGGAGAAGGCGAGCAGTACTTC. Translating gives CSARDGLAGEGEQYF.

This clonotype showed up many times. The chain has TRBV2 and TRBJ2-1; 7 bases are shared with TRBD1. Germline CDR1 SNHLY, CDR2 FYNNEI. J lost 7 bases, V lost 8 bases, and 5 bases had no gene match. CDR3 length: 12 residues. CDR3 sequence: CASLETGNEQFF. The DNA of the CDR3 is TGTGCCAGCCTGGAGACAGGGAATGAGCAGTTCTTC.

The V call is TRBV3-1, the J call TRBJ1-6; D gene unclear. CDR1 is LGHDT, CDR2 YNNKEL, per germline (reference sequence). V was shortened by 5 bases and J by 9 bases, with 5 bases between the two germline ends. CDR3 size: 11 residues. Here the CDR3 DNA reads TGTGCCAGCAGCTCTAGTTCACCCCTCCACTTT. Translating gives CASSSSSPLHF.

This clonotype has a handful of counts. The V call is TRBV28, the J call TRBJ2-3, with D perhaps assigned TRBD1 or TRBD2 (6 bases each). Looked up from germline, CDR1 is MDHEN and CDR2 is SYDVKM. V was shortened by 6 bases and J by 5 bases, with 21 bases between the two germline ends. The CDR3 is 16 amino acids. CDR3 in DNA: TGTGCCAGCAGCGCACCGGGGGCGGGGTTGGGAGATACGCAGTATTTT. Translated, it gives CASSAPGAGLGDTQYF.

The chain links TRBV6-5 to TRBJ2-3; D is possibly TRBD1 or TRBD2 (5 bases each). Germline V gene lookup returns CDR1 MNHEY and CDR2 SVGAGI. The CDR3 runs 15 residues. V shed 2 bases and J shed 2 bases, with 11 bases lying between them. The CDR3 DNA reads TGTGCCAGCAGTTACCTATTGGGGACCACAGATACGCAGTATTTT. As protein: CASSYLLGTTDTQYF.

Ten or more counts support this clonotype. V gene TRBV18 combines with J gene TRBJ2-4; D may be TRBD2 (5 bases). The CDR3 contains 13 residues. Germline-derived CDR1 and CDR2 are KGHSH and LQKENI. V lost 3 bases to trimming and J lost 4 bases, with 7 bases between them. For the CDR3, the DNA is TGTGCCAGCTCACCCGGCGGGAAAAACATTCAGTACTTC. This translates into CASSPGGKNIQYF.

The V call is TRBV6-5, the J call TRBJ2-7; the D is unclear. This CDR3 comprises 12 residues. From germline, CDR1 is MNHEY and CDR2 SVGAGI. V gave up 6 bases and J gave up 4 bases, with 10 bases separating them. CDR3 region: CASRGNSYEQYF. CDR3 nucleotide sequence: TGTGCCAGCAGGGGAAACAGTTACGAGCAGTACTTC.

V gene TRBV20-1 combines with J gene TRBJ1-1; no definite D call. The CDR3 sequence is 13 residues long. Trimming took 1 base from V and 5 from J, leaving 11 bases between them. Looked up from germline, CDR1 is DFQATT and CDR2 is SNEGSKA (reference sequence). CDR3 bases: TGCAGTGCTAGAGTTGGTAGTGGGACTGAAGCTTTCTTT. It is translated as CSARVGSGTEAFF.

This clonotype was counted ten times or more. The chain has TRBV6-2 or TRBV6-3 and TRBJ2-1; 11 positions match TRBD2. The germline CDR1 and CDR2 sequences are MNHEY and SVGEGT. The V segment lost 6 bases and the J segment 6 bases; nucleotides outside the gene matches: 7. CDR3 length: 15 residues. The CDR3 DNA follows: TGTGCCAGCAGGGCACTAGCGGGAGACCTCAATGAGCAGTTCTTC. Translation: CASRALAGDLNEQFF.

This clonotype was seen once. The CDR3 spells CASSQQGNGNTIYF. In DNA form, the CDR3 reads TGTGCCAGCTCACAACAGGGGAATGGAAACACCATATATTTT. The chain uses TRBV18 and TRBJ1-3; 7 bases match TRBD1. There are 14 residues in the CDR3. The J segment lost 3 bases and the V segment lost 4 bases, leaving 3 bases of the junction unmatched. Per germline, CDR1 KGHSH and CDR2 LQKENI.

This clonotype was detected only a few times. The rearrangement uses TRBV6-1 and TRBJ2-7, with 9 nucleotides matching TRBD1. V lost 6 bases, J lost 5 bases, and 8 bases stayed unmatched. CDR1 is MNHNS and CDR2 is SASEGT in the germline V gene. The CDR3 sequence is 14 residues long. CDR3 in amino acids: CASSLTGGYDEQYF. CDR3 nucleotide sequence: TGTGCCAGCAGCTTGACAGGGGGTTACGACGAGCAGTACTTC.

This clonotype was observed a handful of times. CDR3 loop: CASSLSLRGGVRDEQFF. The CDR3 DNA reads as TGCGCCAGCAGCTTGTCACTTCGGGGGGGGGTCAGGGATGAGCAGTTCTTC. The rearrangement joins TRBV5-1 to TRBJ2-1, with TRBD2 matching over 8 bases. The trim removed 1 base at V and 8 bases at J, leaving 14 bases unmatched. The CDR3 runs 17 residues. CDR1 and CDR2 (germline): SGHRS, YFSETQ.

This clonotype occurred many times. V gene TRBV10-1 combines with J gene TRBJ2-2; no definite D call. There are 15 residues in the CDR3. Germline V gene lookup returns CDR1 WNHNN and CDR2 SYGVQD (reference sequence). V was cut by 5 bases and J by 0 bases, with 10 bases left in between. The CDR3 loop is CASSRDMSNTGELFF. The CDR3 DNA reads TGCGCCAGCAGTCGTGACATGTCGAACACCGGGGAGCTGTTTTTT.

This clonotype showed up many times. This chain joins TRBV6-5 and TRBJ2-1; 7 bases are a match to TRBD1. Trimming cost V 6 bases and J 0 bases; bases outside gene matches: 14. Germline V lookup: CDR1 MNHEY, CDR2 SVGAGI. The CDR3 runs to 18 residues. CDR3 residues: CASSPSNRGPSSYNEQFF. In DNA form, the CDR3 reads TGTGCCAGCAGCCCCTCCAACAGGGGCCCTAGCTCCTACAATGAGCAGTTCTTC.

The table lists this clonotype with a few counts. This rearrangement joins TRBV27 to TRBJ2-7; a weak D match, TRBD2 (5 bases). Between the trimmed V and J ends, which lost 6 bases and 7 bases, there was a span of 13 bases. CDR1 and CDR2 (germline): MNHEY, SMNVEV (reference sequence). This CDR3 spans 12 amino acids. CDR3 loop: CASSRIPGEQYF. The CDR3 DNA sequence: TGTGCCAGCAGCCGCATTCCGGGGGAGCAGTACTTC.

This clonotype showed up many times. V and J are TRBV3-1 and TRBJ2-5; D gene uncertain. The CDR3 loop spans 14 amino acids. Germline V lookup: CDR1 LGHDT, CDR2 YNNKEL (reference sequence). V dropped 4 bases and J dropped 2 bases, with 11 bases sitting between them. The CDR3 is CASSRSDVQETQYF. CDR3 DNA: TGTGCCAGCAGCCGTTCGGACGTTCAAGAGACCCAGTACTTC.

Turning to this clonotype: A much larger clone is a single base away; this may be a read error. The V gene is TRBV5-5, the J gene TRBJ2-1, with D perhaps matching TRBD2 (5 bases). The CDR3 has 15 amino acids. Per the germline V gene, CDR1 is SGHKS and CDR2 is YYEKEE (reference sequence). This chain's CDR3 is CASSLARDFYNEQLF. CDR3 coding DNA: TGTGCCAGCAGCTTGGCGAGGGATTTTTACAATGAGCAGCTCTTC.

This clonotype was counted many times. The chain recombines TRBV4-1 with TRBJ2-3, with no clear D. Trimming pared 4 bases from V and 0 bases from J, leaving 14 bases between. Germline V lookup: CDR1 MGHRA, CDR2 YSYEKL. CDR3 length: 16 amino acids. As DNA, the CDR3 is TGCGCCAGCAGCCTCCATCCACCCGGAAGCACAGATACGCAGTATTTT. This encodes CASSLHPPGSTDTQYF.

This clonotype has a handful of counts. This rearrangement joins TRBV20-1 to TRBJ2-5; D gene uncertain. Germline V gives CDR1 DFQATT, CDR2 SNEGSKA (reference sequence). The CDR3 runs to 12 residues. Trimming removed 7 bases from V and 4 bases from J, with 13 bases in between. The CDR3 coding sequence is TGCAGTGGAAAGGGAATGGGAGAGACCCAGTACTTC. Protein product: CSGKGMGETQYF.

This clonotype was seen repeatedly, ten times or more. Here the CDR3 DNA reads TGTGCCAGCAGTTTGATGGGCGAGACTGAAGCTTTCTTT. Its protein product is CASSLMGETEAFF. The J gene is TRBJ1-1, the V gene TRBV12-3 or TRBV12-4, with D hard to call. The V end was cut by 3 bases, the J end by 5 bases, with 10 bases between. The length of the CDR3 is 13 residues.

This clonotype has a count of ten or more. The V call is TRBV6-1, the J call TRBJ1-1; no clear D. Germline V gene data show CDR1 as MNHNS and CDR2 as SASEGT. The CDR3 loop spans 11 amino acids. Trimming removed 6 bases from V and 1 base from J, with 3 bases in between. CDR3 amino acids: CASSENTEAFF. For the CDR3, the DNA is TGTGCCAGCAGCGAGAACACTGAAGCTTTCTTT.

This clonotype has only a few counts. The rearrangement uses TRBV20-1 and TRBJ2-3; D is ambiguous. In germline, CDR1 is DFQATT, CDR2 SNEGSKA (reference sequence). This CDR3 spans 13 amino acids. The CDR3 here is CSARVPSTDTQYF. CDR3 DNA: TGCAGCGCAAGGGTTCCTAGCACAGATACGCAGTATTTT.

The sample holds many counts of this clonotype. The gene calls are TRBV7-9 and TRBJ2-7; D ambiguous. This CDR3 has 13 amino acids. Trimming shortened V by 2 bases and J by 7 bases, and 12 bases separated the two germline ends. Germline-derived CDR1 and CDR2 are SEHNR and FQNEAQ (reference sequence). The CDR3 loop is CASSLPRIDEQYF. The CDR3 DNA reads TGTGCCAGCAGCTTACCTCGCATTGATGAGCAGTACTTC.

The chain carries TRBV6-4 and TRBJ2-3; 8 bases map to TRBD2. Germline V gene sequence: CDR1 MRHNA, CDR2 SNTAGT. The length of the CDR3 is 13 residues. V shed 5 bases and J 6 bases; nucleotides not matched to a gene: 4. This CDR3 reads CASSRREGDTQYF. The CDR3 DNA reads as TGTGCCAGCAGTCGACGGGAGGGGGATACGCAGTATTTT.

This clonotype was counted a few times. This chain links TRBV12-3 or TRBV12-4 with TRBJ2-7, with 11 bases identical to TRBD2. The V segment lost 5 bases and the J segment 4 bases; nucleotides outside the gene matches: 7. The CDR3 sequence is 15 residues long. CDR3 nucleotides: TGTGCCAGCAGTAAACCGGGACTAGCGGTATACGAGCAGTACTTC. Translated: CASSKPGLAVYEQYF.

This clonotype was seen repeatedly, ten times or more. In nucleotides, the CDR3 is TGCAGTGCTAGAGCCCCCCCAGCGGAGCCCTCCTACGAGCAGTACTTC. Its translation is CSARAPPAEPSYEQYF. The chain couples TRBV20-1 to TRBJ2-7, with TRBD2 as a possible D gene (5 bases). This CDR3 comprises 16 residues. With 1 base removed from V and 0 bases from J, the gap between germline ends came to 16 bases. Germline CDR1 is DFQATT and CDR2 is SNEGSKA (reference sequence).

This clonotype was observed a handful of times. The chain has TRBV27 and TRBJ2-5; 8 nucleotides align to TRBD2. With V trimmed by 6 bases and J by 4 bases, 13 bases remained unmatched. The CDR3 has 16 residues. In germline, CDR1 is MNHEY, CDR2 SMNVEV (reference sequence). CDR3 loop: CASSTHTQAGGETQYF. CDR3 coding DNA: TGTGCCAGCAGCACACACACGCAGGCGGGGGGAGAGACCCAGTACTTC.

This clonotype has a count of ten or more. The V call is TRBV5-5, the J call TRBJ2-7; D is unclear. The CDR3 extends over 13 amino acids. From germline, CDR1 is SGHKS and CDR2 YYEKEE (reference sequence). Trimming took off 1 base at V and 3 bases at J, with 8 bases between the two ends. CDR3 bases: TGTGCCAGCAGCTTGTTTCAAAACTACGAGCAGTACTTC. Translating it yields CASSLFQNYEQYF.

The V and J genes are TRBV14 and TRBJ2-7; D remains unclear. The V end lost 1 base, the J end lost 7 bases, and 8 bases lay between the germline ends. In germline, CDR1 is SGHDN, CDR2 FVKESK. The CDR3 sequence is 12 residues long. The CDR3 reads CASSQASIEQYF. The CDR3 DNA reads TGTGCCAGCAGCCAAGCGTCTATTGAGCAGTACTTC.

There are a few counts of this clonotype. This chain connects TRBV5-1 to TRBJ2-3, with 7 bases aligning to TRBD1. Trimming cost V 1 base and J 1 base; bases outside gene matches: 0. The CDR3 sequence is 14 residues long. Germline CDR1 SGHRS, CDR2 YFSETQ. In DNA form, the CDR3 reads TGCGCCAGCAGCTTGCAGGGGGGCACAGATACGCAGTATTTT. This gives the protein CASSLQGGTDTQYF. Using reference TRBV5-1 and TRBJ2-3 for the parts outside the CDR3, the full variable domain is KAGVTQTPRYLIKTRGQQVTLSCSPISGHRSVSWYQQTPGQGLQFLFEYFSETQRNKGNFPGRFSGRQFSNSRSEMNVSTLELGDSALYLCASSLQGGTDTQYFGPGTRLTVL.